One and the same sample provided the 9 T cell receptor beta chains below, sequenced in a study of cytomegalovirus exposure and HLA in healthy donors. In the PCR, 60 Vbeta and 13 Jbeta primers were used. Data came from immunoSEQ multiplex PCR; TCRdb stores just in-frame clones and leaves some out. This specimen shows around 63,000 clones; the ten leading clones hold 1.7%. The specimen sequenced was PBMCs. The receptors come from a woman in her 30s in good health and CMV-seronegative.

The V and J genes are TRBV5-1 and TRBJ2-7, with unresolved D. Germline values: CDR1 SGHRS, CDR2 YFSETQ. CDR3 size: 14 residues. V gave up 0 bases and J gave up 2 bases, with 9 bases separating them. CDR3 loop: CASSLVGPPYEQYF. CDR3 bases: TGCGCCAGCAGCTTGGTTGGGCCTCCCTACGAGCAGTACTTC.

The chain couples TRBV27 to TRBJ1-2, with TRBD1 as a possible D gene (5 bases). Deletions cut 3 bases from V and 1 base from J, with 12 bases between. CDR1 is MNHEY, CDR2 SMNVEV, per germline (reference sequence). The CDR3 length is 15 residues. CDR3 protein: CASSLVRGNNYGYTF. The CDR3 DNA reads TGTGCCAGCAGTTTGGTAAGGGGAAATAACTATGGCTACACCTTC.

The chain employs TRBV10-3 and TRBJ1-3, with D possibly matching TRBD1 (6 bases). The ends were cut back, 3 bases at V and 4 bases at J, with 13 bases in the middle. Germline CDR1 reads ENHRY; CDR2 reads SYGVKD. CDR3 length: 15 residues. The CDR3 sequence is CAISDYRVMGNTIYF. The DNA for the CDR3 is TGTGCCATCAGTGATTACAGGGTTATGGGAAACACCATATATTTT.

The chain joins TRBV4-1 to TRBJ1-3, with D unresolved. From germline, CDR1 is MGHRA and CDR2 YSYEKL. The V gene lost 6 bases and the J gene lost 1 base, with 16 bases spanning the gap. The CDR3 contains 16 residues. The CDR3 DNA sequence: TGCGCCAGCAGTTCCGGGCGGGCTCATTCTGGAAACACCATATATTTT. It codes for CASSSGRAHSGNTIYF.

The rearrangement joins TRBV6-5 to TRBJ2-1, with D possibly TRBD2 on 6 matching bases. CDR1 and CDR2 (germline): MNHEY, SVGAGI. The length of the CDR3 is 12 residues. Trimming took 0 bases from V and 9 from J, leaving 6 bases between them. The DNA for the CDR3 is TGTGCCAGCAGTTACTCGGGGGGTGAGCAGTTCTTC. As protein: CASSYSGGEQFF.

This chain joins TRBV4-2 and TRBJ2-1; TRBD1 matches 9 bases. The trim removed 1 base at V and 7 bases at J, leaving 5 bases unmatched. The V gene's germline CDR1 is LGHNA and CDR2 YNFKEQ. CDR3 length equals 15 residues. For the CDR3, the DNA is TGTGCCAGCAGCCAAGGGACAGGGGCGGGAAATGAGCAGTTCTTC. As protein: CASSQGTGAGNEQFF.

The chain has TRBV29-1 and TRBJ2-4; maybe TRBD2 (6 bases). CDR1 and CDR2 from the germline V gene are SQVTM and ANQGSEA. The length of the CDR3 is 14 residues. Trimming removed 4 bases from V and 6 bases from J, with 16 bases in between. The DNA of the CDR3 is TGCAGCGTTGGGCTCGCGGGGAGGTTAAACATTCAGTACTTC. Amino acid sequence: CSVGLAGRLNIQYF.

Here the CDR3 DNA reads TGTGCCAGCAGCTTCGCGACTCTGGAGGGTCAGCCCCAGCATTTT. Its protein is CASSFATLEGQPQHF. The chain uses TRBV7-9 and TRBJ1-5; D unresolved. Trimming left V 3 bases short and J 6 bases short, with 15 bases between. In germline, CDR1 is SEHNR, CDR2 FQNEAQ (reference sequence). The CDR3 spans 15 residues.

The DNA of the CDR3 is TGCGCCAGCAGCCAGCACCAGCGGCTCTATGGCTACACCTTC. Translated: CASSQHQRLYGYTF. The chain has TRBV4-3 and TRBJ1-2; D unresolved. V lost 3 bases and J lost 4, with 12 bases in between. The CDR3 is made up of 14 amino acids. Germline lookup yields CDR1 LGHNA and CDR2 YSLEER.